The T cell receptor (beta chain) under discussion was sequenced for a study of T cells in Graves' hyperthyroidism and ophthalmopathy. The study's findings and limits: A 13 V-J signature model discriminated ophthalmopathy versus stable hyperthyroidism.

TCR beta CDR3 sequences were amplified from RNA transcripts. HTBI primers were employed in a first-round RT-PCR of the TCR CDR3. TCRdb recomputed calls from the multiplex PCR reads with MiXCR, one row per CDR3 protein. The data contain hundreds of thousands of distinct CDR3 sequences, about 38% of them singletons. The authors deemed Graves' hyperthyroidism stable absent ophthalmopathy progression within 18 months. Exclusion followed for patients with uncontrolled infection, other autoimmune disease, pregnancy or lactation. Orbital computed tomography and thyroid ultrasound, together with serum TRAb and thyroxine and clinical symptoms, were used for diagnoses. Germline loops: CDR1 SGHVS, CDR2 FQNEAQ. Trimming removed 0 bases from V and 4 bases from J, with 10 bases in between. This CDR3 comprises 15 residues. This clonotype came up many times. Antigen specificity is unknown.

The receptor was isolated from a man in his late teens or twenties with Graves' hyperthyroidism. The sequenced material came from blood. This chain joins TRBV7-8 and TRBJ1-3; D is possibly TRBD1 (5 bases). CDR3 region: CASSLAGDIGNTIYF. The CDR3 coding sequence is TGTGCCAGCAGCTTAGCAGGGGATATCGGAAACACCATATATTTT.